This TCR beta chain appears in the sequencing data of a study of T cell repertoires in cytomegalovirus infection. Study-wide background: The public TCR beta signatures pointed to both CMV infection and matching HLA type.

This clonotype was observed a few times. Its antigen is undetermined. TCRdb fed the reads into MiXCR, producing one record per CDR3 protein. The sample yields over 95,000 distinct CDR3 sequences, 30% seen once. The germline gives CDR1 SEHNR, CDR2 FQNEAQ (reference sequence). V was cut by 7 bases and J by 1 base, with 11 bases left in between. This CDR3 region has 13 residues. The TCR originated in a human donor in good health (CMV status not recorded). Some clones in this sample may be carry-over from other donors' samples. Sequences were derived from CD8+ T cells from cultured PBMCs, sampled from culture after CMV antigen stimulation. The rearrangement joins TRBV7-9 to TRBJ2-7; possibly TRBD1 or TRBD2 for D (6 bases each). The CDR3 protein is CASTGGNSYEQYF. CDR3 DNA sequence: TGTGCCAGCACCGGGGGCAATTCCTACGAGCAGTACTTC. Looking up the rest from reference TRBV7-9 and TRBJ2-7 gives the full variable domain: DTGVSQNPRHKITKRGQNVTFRCDPISEHNRLYWYRQTLGQGPEFLTYFQNEAQLEKSRLLSDRFSAERPKGSFSTLEIQRTEQGDSAMYLCASTGGNSYEQYFGPGTRLTVT.